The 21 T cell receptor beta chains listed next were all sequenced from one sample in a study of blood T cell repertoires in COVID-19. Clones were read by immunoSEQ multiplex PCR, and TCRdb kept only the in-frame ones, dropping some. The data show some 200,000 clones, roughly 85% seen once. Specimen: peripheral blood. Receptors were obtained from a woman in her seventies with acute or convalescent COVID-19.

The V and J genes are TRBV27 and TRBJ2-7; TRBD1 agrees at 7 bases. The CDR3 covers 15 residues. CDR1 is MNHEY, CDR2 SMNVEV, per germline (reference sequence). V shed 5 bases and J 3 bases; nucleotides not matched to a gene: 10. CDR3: CASSATGVSNYEQYF. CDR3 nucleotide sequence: TGTGCCAGCAGTGCTACAGGGGTCTCCAACTACGAGCAGTACTTC.

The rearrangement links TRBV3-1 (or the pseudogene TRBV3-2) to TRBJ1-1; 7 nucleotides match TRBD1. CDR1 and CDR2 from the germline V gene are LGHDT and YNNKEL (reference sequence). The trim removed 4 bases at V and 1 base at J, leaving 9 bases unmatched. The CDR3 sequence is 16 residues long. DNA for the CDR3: TGTGCCAGCAGCCGACAGGGATCGTTATGGAACACTGAAGCTTTCTTT. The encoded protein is CASSRQGSLWNTEAFF.

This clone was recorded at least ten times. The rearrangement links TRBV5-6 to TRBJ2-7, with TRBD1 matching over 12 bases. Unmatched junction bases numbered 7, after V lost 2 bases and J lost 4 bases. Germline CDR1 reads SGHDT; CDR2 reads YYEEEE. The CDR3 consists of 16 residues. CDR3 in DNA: TGTGCCAGCAGCTTATTTGGGACAGGGGGCATGTACGAGCAGTACTTC. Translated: CASSLFGTGGMYEQYF.

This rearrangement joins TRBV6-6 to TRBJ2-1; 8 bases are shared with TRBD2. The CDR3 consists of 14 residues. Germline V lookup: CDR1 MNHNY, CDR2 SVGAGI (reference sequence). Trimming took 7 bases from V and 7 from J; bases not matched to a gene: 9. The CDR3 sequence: CASTPPGLVNEQFF. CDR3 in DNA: TGTGCCAGCACCCCCCCGGGACTAGTGAATGAGCAGTTCTTC.

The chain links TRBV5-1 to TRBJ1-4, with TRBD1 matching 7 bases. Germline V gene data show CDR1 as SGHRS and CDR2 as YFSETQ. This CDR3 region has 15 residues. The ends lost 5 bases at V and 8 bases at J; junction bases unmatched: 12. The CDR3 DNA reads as TGCGCCAGCAGTCCCAGACAGGGCAGACTAGAAAAACTGTTTTTT. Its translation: CASSPRQGRLEKLFF.

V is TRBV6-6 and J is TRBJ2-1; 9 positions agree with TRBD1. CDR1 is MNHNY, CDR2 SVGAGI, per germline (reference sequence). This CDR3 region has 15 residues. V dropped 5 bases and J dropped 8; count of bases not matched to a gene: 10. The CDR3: CASSPLGTGIHEQFF. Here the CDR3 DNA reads TGTGCCAGCAGTCCTCTCGGGACAGGGATCCATGAGCAGTTCTTC.

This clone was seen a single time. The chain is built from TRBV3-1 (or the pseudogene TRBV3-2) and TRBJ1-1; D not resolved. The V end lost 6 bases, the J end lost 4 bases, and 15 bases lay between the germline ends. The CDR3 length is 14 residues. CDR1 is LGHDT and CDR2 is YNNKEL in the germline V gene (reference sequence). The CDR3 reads CASSLRLYFTEAFF. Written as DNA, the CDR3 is TGTGCCAGCAGTCTTAGACTGTACTTCACTGAAGCTTTCTTT.

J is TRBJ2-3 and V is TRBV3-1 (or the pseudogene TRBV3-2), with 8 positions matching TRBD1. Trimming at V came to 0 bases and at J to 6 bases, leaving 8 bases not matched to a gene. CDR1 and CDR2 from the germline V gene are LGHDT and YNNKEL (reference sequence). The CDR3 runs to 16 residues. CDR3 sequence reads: CASSQDPQGAVDTQYF. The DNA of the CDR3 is TGTGCCAGCAGCCAAGACCCCCAGGGGGCAGTGGATACGCAGTATTTT.

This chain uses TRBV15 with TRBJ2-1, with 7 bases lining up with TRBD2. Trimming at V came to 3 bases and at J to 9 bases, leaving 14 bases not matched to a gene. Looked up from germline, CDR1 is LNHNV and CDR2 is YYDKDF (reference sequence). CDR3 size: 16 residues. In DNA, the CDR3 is TGTGCCACCAGCAGCCCCGGACTAGTTCTTATGGGTGAGCAGTTCTTC. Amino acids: CATSSPGLVLMGEQFF. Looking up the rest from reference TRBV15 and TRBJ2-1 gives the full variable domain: DAMVIQNPRYQVTQFGKPVTLSCSQTLNHNVMYWYQQKSSQAPKLLFHYYDKDFNNEADTPDNFQSRRPNTSFCFLDIRSPGLGDTAMYLCATSSPGLVLMGEQFFGPGTRLTVL.

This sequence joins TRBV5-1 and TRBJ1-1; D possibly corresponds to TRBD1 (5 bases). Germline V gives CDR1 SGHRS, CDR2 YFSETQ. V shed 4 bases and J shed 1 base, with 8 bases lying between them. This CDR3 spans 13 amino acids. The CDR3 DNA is TGCGCCAGCAGCCGGGGGAGGAACACTGAAGCTTTCTTT. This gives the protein CASSRGRNTEAFF.

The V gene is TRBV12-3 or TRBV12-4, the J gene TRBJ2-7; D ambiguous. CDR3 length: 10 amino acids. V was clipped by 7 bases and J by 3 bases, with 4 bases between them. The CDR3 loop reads CASTRYEQYF. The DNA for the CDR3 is TGTGCCAGCACCCGCTACGAGCAGTACTTC.

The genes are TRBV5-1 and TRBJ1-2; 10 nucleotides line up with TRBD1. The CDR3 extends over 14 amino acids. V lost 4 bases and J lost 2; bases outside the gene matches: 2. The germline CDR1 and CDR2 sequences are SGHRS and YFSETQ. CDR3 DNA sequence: TGCGCCAGCAGCCCGACAGGGGGCAACTATGGCTACACCTTC. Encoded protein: CASSPTGGNYGYTF.

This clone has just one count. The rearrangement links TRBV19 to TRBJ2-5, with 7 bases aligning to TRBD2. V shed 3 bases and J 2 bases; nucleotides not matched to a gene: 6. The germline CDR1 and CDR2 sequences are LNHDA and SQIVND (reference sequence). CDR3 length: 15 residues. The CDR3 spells CASSIGWGGQETQYF. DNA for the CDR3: TGTGCCAGTAGTATCGGTTGGGGGGGACAAGAGACCCAGTACTTC.

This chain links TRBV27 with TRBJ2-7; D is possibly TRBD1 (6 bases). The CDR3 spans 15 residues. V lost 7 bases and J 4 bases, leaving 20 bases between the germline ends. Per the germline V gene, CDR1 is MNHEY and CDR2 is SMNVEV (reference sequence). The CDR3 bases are TGTGCCAGCAAATTGGGGGCGGCAGGTACTTACGAGCAGTACTTC. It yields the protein CASKLGAAGTYEQYF.

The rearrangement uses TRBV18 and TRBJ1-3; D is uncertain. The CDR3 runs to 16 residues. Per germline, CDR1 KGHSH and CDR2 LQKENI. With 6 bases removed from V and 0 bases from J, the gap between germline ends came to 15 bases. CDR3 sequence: CASSSTGERSGNTIYF. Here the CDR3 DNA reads TGTGCCAGCTCGTCTACCGGGGAACGCTCTGGAAACACCATATATTTT.

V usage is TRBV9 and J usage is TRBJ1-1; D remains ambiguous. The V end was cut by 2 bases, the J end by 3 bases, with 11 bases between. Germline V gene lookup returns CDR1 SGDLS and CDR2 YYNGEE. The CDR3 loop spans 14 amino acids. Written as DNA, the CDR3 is TGTGCCAGCAGCGTCCACCTTCAGGACACTGAAGCTTTCTTT. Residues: CASSVHLQDTEAFF.

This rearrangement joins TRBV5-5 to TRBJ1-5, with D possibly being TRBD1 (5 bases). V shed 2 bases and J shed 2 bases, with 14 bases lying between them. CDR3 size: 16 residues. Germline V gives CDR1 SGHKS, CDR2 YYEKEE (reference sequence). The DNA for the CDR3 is TGTGCCAGCAGCTTTACTGGGCAAGGGGGCAATCAGCCCCAGCATTTT. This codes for CASSFTGQGGNQPQHF.

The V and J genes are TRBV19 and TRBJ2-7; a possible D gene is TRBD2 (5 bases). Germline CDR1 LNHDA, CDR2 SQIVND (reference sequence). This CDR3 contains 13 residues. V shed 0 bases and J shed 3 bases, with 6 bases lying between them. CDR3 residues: CASSIDGGYEQYF. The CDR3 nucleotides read TGTGCCAGTAGTATAGACGGAGGCTACGAGCAGTACTTC.

CDR3 sequence: CASSQITGLGEAFF. DNA of the CDR3: TGTGCCAGCAGCCAAATAACAGGGTTGGGTGAAGCTTTCTTT. This chain connects TRBV3-1 (or the pseudogene TRBV3-2) to TRBJ1-1, with a tentative D call TRBD1 (6 bases). CDR1 and CDR2 (germline): LGHDT, YNNKEL (reference sequence). Trimming removed 2 bases at V and 7 bases at J, with 14 bases between. The CDR3 runs 14 residues.

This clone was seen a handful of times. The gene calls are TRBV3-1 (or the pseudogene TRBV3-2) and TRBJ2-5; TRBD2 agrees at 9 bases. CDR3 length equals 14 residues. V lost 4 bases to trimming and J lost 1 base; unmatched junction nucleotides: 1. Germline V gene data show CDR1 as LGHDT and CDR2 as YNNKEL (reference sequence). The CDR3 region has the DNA TGTGCCAGCAGCCCGGGACTAGCCCAAGAGACCCAGTACTTC. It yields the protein CASSPGLAQETQYF.

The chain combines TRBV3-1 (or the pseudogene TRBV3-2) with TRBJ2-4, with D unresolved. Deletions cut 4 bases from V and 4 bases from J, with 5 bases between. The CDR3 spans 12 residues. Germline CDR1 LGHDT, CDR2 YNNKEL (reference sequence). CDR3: CASSPRKNIQYF. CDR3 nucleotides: TGTGCCAGCAGCCCCAGAAAAAACATTCAGTACTTC.